This T cell receptor beta chain was recorded in a study of T cells in Graves' hyperthyroidism and ophthalmopathy (dated by TCRdb to the late 2010s). General notes on the study: Peripheral blood was collected at initial diagnosis, before any treatment. To identify distinguishing TCR V-J signatures, a discovery cohort of about a hundred patients was used, comprising 40 to 45 with Graves' ophthalmopathy and 57 with stable Graves' hyperthyroidism. The paper describes TCR Vbeta CDR3 sequencing of fewer than 150 peripheral blood samples, made up of 43 ophthalmopathy patients, some 80 hyperthyroidism patients and 17 progressor patients. The roughly 100 discovery patients were randomly divided into training and test sets at a 7:3 ratio. After blood sampling, hyperthyroidism patients were treated with methimazole at a starting dose of 30 mg daily, and ophthalmopathy patients were treated with high-dose intravenous methylprednisolone. Prospective prediction of ophthalmopathy was tested in an independent validation cohort consisting of roughly 20 hyperthyroidism patients and around 17 patients who later progressed to ophthalmopathy. The study also compared thyroid tissue and blood T-cell repertoires from about six Graves' hyperthyroidism patients. Broad study findings and their caveats: In validation, the model predicted progression to ophthalmopathy a median of approximately 6.6 months before onset, with 65% to 71% sensitivity and nearly 75% specificity. No statistical method was used to fix the sample size in advance, and group allocation was not hidden from the investigators. A model built on a 13 V-J signature distinguished ophthalmopathy from stable hyperthyroidism, reaching about 88% sensitivity and about 81% specificity in cross-validation and 80%/75% in testing. Most expanded thyroid clonotypes (frequency above 0.001) were also detected in blood, a finding suggesting that blood repertoires may reflect thyroid immune responses.

A patient counted as having stable Graves' hyperthyroidism if no progression to ophthalmopathy occurred over 18 months of follow-up. The hyperthyroidism patients were between 18 and 65 years old and newly diagnosed, with a disease duration of less than 2 months. Any patient with an uncontrolled infection, another autoimmune disease, pregnancy or lactation was excluded. Clinical symptoms, serum thyroxine and TRAb, thyroid ultrasound, and orbital computed tomography formed the basis for the diagnoses. Ficoll-Paque density gradient centrifugation was used to isolate PBMCs from 10 ml of fresh peripheral blood. Total RNA was extracted using Trizol reagent, and RNA quality was assessed on an Agilent 2100 Bioanalyzer. About this clonotype itself: It lacks a known antigen. Base qualities are not at hand, and no much larger clone is one base apart.

V sheds 2 bases and J sheds 5 bases, leaving 9 bases between their ends. The CDR3 has 13 amino acids, counting the end cysteine and phenylalanine. This entry keeps only the CDR3 DNA: 39 bases, framed from base 1. In the germline V gene, CDR1 corresponds to MNHEY and CDR2 to SVGEGT. The TCR beta CDR3 regions were amplified from RNA transcripts. For the first round of RT-PCR on the TCR CDR3, the HTBI primer set was used together with the Qiagen OneStep RT-PCR kit. The libraries were constructed in a second round of multiplex PCR and then size-selected and purified. Libraries were sequenced paired-end with 100 bp reads on an Illumina HiSeq2000. Under the source paper's analysis protocol: SOAPnuke was used to process the raw data, with reads discarded if the reads contained adapters or uncalled bases, had a mean Phred below 15, or lacked an exact constant-primer or identifier match. High-quality paired reads were merged with COPE v1.2.5, and unique nucleotide sequences were defined as clonotypes. MiTCR v1.1 was used to align the clonotypes against IMGT TRBV, TRBD and TRBJ reference segments. Analysis was restricted to V-J combinations with a frequency above 0.0001, which covered roughly 99% of repertoires. The TCS score was defined as the ratio of F50 (clonal expansion) to E x V (chaos), calculated using BLOSUM62-based TCRdist between CDR3 peptides within each V-J. Welch's t-statistics and random forest reduced several hundred V-J features to roughly 13, which were used in a naive Bayes classifier (R e1071). TCRdb applied fastp at Q25 and MiXCR to the public reads, then kept only in-frame beta chains. Identical CDR3 protein sequences are pooled into one entry, listed with their most common genes and DNA. The V and J calls shown here were made by TCRdb, not taken from the authors' results. For this sample the table gives 500,000 to 600,000 distinct CDR3 sequences, of which around 17% were detected only once. The ten largest clones add up to approximately 20% of the sample.

The receptor was isolated from a woman aged 18-29 years with Graves' hyperthyroidism. The chain is assembled from TRBV6-2 or TRBV6-3 and TRBJ2-5, with the D segment identity uncertain. Sequencing was carried out using blood. DNA sequence: TGTGCCAGCAGTTACGGAGTAATCGAGACCCAGTACTTC. Translated, it gives CASSYGVIETQYF.